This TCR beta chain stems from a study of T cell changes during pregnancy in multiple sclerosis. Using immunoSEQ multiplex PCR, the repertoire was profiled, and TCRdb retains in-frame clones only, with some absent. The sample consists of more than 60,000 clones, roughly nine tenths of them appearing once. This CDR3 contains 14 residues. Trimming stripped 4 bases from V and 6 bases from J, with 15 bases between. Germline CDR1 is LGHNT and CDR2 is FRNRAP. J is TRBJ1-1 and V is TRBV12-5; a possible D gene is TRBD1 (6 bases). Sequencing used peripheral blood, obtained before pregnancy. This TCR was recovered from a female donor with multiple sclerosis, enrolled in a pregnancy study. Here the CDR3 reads CASGSYNRVAEAFF. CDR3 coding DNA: TGTGCTAGTGGTTCATATAACAGGGTGGCTGAAGCTTTCTTT.